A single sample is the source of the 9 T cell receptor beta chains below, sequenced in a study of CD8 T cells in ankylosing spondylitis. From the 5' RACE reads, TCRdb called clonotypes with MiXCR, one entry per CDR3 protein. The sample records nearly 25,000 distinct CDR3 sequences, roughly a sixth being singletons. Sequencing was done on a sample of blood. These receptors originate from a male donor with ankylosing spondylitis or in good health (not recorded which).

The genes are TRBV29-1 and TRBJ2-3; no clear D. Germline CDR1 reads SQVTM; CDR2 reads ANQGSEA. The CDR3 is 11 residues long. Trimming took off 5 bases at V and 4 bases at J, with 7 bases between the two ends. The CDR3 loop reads CSVLPSDTQYF. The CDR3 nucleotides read TGCAGCGTTCTCCCCTCAGATACGCAGTATTTT.

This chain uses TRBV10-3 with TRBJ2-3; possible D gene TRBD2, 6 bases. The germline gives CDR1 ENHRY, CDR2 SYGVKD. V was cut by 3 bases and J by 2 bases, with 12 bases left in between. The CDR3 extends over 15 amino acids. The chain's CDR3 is CAISETSSPTDTQYF. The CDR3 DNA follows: TGTGCCATCAGTGAAACTAGCAGCCCCACAGATACGCAGTATTTT.

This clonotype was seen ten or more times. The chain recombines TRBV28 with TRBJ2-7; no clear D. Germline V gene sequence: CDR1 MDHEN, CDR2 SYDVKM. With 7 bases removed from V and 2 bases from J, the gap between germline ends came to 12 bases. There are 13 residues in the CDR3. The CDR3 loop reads CASTTGEPYEQYF. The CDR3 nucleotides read TGTGCCAGCACGACGGGTGAACCCTACGAGCAGTACTTC.

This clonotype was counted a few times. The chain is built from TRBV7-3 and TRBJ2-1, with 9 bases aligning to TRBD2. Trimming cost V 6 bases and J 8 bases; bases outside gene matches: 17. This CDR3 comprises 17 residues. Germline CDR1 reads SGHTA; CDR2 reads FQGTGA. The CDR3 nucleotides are TGTGCCAGCAGGTCACCCGGCGGGAGGGGGCCTTGGGATGAGCAGTTCTTC. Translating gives CASRSPGGRGPWDEQFF.

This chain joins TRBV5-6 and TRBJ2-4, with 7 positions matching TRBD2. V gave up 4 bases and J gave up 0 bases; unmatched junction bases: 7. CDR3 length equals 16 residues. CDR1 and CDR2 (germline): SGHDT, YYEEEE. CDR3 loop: CASSPQRDLAKNIQYF. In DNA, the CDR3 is TGTGCCAGCAGCCCTCAGCGGGATCTAGCCAAAAACATTCAGTACTTC.

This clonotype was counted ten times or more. CDR3 amino acids: CASSLGGGWHTEAFF. As DNA, the CDR3 is TGTGCCAGCAGCTTAGGAGGTGGGTGGCACACTGAAGCTTTCTTT. V usage is TRBV7-3 and J usage is TRBJ1-1; D gene uncertain. Trimming took off 2 bases at V and 3 bases at J, with 13 bases between the two ends. This CDR3 is 15 amino acids long. Germline assignment: CDR1 SGHTA and CDR2 FQGTGA.

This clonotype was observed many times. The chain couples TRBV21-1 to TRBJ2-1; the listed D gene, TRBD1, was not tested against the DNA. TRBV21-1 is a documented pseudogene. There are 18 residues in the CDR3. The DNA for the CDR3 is TGTGCCAGCAGCAAAGGGAAGGGGATTATTCTCTCCTACAATGAGCAGTTCTTC. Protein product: CASSKGKGIILSYNEQFF.

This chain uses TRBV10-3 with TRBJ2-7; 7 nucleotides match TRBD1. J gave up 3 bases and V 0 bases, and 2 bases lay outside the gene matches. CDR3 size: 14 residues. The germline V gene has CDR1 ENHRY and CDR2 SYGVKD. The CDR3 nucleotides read TGTGCCATCAGTGAGTCGAGGGACAGCTACGAGCAGTACGTC. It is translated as CAISESRDSYEQYV.

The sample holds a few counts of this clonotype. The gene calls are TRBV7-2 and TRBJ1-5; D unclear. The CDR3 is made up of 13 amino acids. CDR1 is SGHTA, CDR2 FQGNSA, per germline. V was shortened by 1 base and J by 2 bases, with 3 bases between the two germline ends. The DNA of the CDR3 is TGTGCCAGCAGCTTAGGGCGCAATCAGCCCCAGCATTTT. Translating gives CASSLGRNQPQHF. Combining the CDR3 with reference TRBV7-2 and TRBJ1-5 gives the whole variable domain GAGVSQSPSNKVTEKGKDVELRCDPISGHTALYWYRQSLGQGLEFLIYFQGNSAPDKSGLPSDRFSAERTGGSVSTLTIQRTQQEDSAVYLCASSLGRNQPQHFGDGTRLSIL.